The rows below give T cell receptor beta chains drawn from one sample of a study of blood T cells in healthy people across ages. TCRdb called the 5' RACE reads again in MiXCR, with one record for every CDR3 protein. Here the sample spans around 1.5 million distinct CDR3 sequences, around 59% being singletons. Material for sequencing was blood. The origin of the receptors is a man aged 18-30 years in good health. The CDR3 runs from the conserved cysteine through the conserved F or W.

CDR3 | V
CASSYASNEQFF | TRBV5-4
CASSQVTGLLHYEQYF | TRBV4-1
CASSYSLAKDEQFF | TRBV6-5
CASSQEGVYSNQPQHF | TRBV4-1
CASSLARLANEQYF | TRBV7-9
CASSEARDNYGYTF | TRBV6-1
CVSSLIVSHNTGELFF | TRBV5-5
CASSYQGNEQFF | TRBV6-5
CATSTEAYEQYF | TRBV15
CASSLLVGVIQYF | TRBV28
CASTRASGLDTQYF | TRBV27
CASSPQEGTNYGYTF | TRBV11-2
CATAQGIWNTIYF | TRBV15
CASSQDLWADYTF | TRBV4-1
CASSYRRGNEQYF | TRBV6-5
CAISGSGTYNEQFF | TRBV10-3
CASSPTLWVGLNYGYTF | TRBV7-2
CASSPIQGSSPLHF | TRBV6-5
CSARPGVSSYNEQFF | TRBV20-1
CATSNKYNEQFF | TRBV24-1
CASSETGTLANYGYTF | TRBV25-1
CASSYGTGGNYGYTF | TRBV6-5
CSARDWRGSYEQYF | TRBV20-1
CASSFYGGGYEQYF | TRBV12-3/TRBV12-4
CSVEDGGRANYGYTF | TRBV29-1
CASSLWTSGNQEDTQYF | TRBV28
CASSVGGGLGGNIQYF | TRBV9
CASSQEQSSYNEQYF | TRBV4-1
CAISEAAAVEQFF | TRBV10-3
CASSYSAGVADTQYF | TRBV6-5
CASSIGTSGDQETQYF | TRBV11-3
CASSLVGGVETQFF | TRBV12-3/TRBV12-4
CSASNPDRGGYGYTF | TRBV20-1
CASRVNLAGQLGNTIYF | TRBV6-1
CSAQPQISAFF | TRBV20-1
CASSHRGGRAPNEKLFF | TRBV7-6
CASSPGPSFLLYGYTF | TRBV3-1
CASRMTGRSYNEQFF | TRBV6-5
CASNKQGELSTDTQYF | TRBV5-1
CASSTGGLVNEQFF | TRBV5-6
CASSSGAPLYEQYF | TRBV27
CASSPPTGLYYEQYF | TRBV7-9
CASNGRLGEGRGEKLFF | TRBV6-1
CASSLAGSTQYF | TRBV7-2
CASSLVTGESREQYF | TRBV13
CASSLSGGRDQPQHF | TRBV5-1
CSVTQTGAKNEQFF | TRBV29-1
CASSQEGPESSYNEQFF | TRBV4-2
CAIRLAAGDTQYF | TRBV10-3
CASSEGGRGDYEQYF | TRBV2
CASSEMDSYEQYF | TRBV6-1
CSVRYREIGNEQFF | TRBV29-1
CSAQIGGSDSPLHF | TRBV20-1
CAIRSGGDEKLFF | TRBV10-3